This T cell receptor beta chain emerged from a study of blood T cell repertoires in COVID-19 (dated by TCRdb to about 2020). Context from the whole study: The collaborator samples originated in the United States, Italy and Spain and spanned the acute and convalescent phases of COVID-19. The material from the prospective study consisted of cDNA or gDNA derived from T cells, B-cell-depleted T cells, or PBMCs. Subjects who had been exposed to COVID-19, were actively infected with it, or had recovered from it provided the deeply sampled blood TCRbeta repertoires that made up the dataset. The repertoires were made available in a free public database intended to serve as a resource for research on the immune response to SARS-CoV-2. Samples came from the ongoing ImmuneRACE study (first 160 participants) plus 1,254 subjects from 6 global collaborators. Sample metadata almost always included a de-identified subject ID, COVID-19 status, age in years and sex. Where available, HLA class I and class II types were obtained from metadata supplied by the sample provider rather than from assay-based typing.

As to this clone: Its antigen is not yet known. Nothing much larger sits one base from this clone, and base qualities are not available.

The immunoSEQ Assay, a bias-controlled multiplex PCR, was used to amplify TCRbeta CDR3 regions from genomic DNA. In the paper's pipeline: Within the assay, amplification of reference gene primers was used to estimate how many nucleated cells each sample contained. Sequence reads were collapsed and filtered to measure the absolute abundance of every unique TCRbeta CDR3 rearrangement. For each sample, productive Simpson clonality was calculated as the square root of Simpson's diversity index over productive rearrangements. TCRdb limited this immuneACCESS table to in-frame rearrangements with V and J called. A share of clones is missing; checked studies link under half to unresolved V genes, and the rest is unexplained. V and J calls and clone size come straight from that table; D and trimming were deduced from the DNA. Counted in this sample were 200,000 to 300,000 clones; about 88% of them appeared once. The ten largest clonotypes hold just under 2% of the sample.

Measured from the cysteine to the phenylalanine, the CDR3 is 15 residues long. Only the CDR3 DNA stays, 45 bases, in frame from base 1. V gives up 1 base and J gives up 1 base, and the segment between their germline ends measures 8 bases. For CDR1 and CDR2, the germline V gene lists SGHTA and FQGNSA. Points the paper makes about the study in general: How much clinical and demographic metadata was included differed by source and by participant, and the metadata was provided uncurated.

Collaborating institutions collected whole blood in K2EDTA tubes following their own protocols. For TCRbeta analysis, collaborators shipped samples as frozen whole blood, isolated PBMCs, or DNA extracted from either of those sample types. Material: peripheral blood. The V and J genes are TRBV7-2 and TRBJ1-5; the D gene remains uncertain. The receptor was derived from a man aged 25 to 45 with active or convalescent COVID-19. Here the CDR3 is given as CASSLGDTSNQPQHF. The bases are TGTGCCAGCAGCTTAGGTGATACAAGCAATCAGCCCCAGCATTTT.